Listed here are 2 T cell receptor beta chains from one sample, sequenced in a study of CD8 T cells in Susac syndrome. A quantity of roughly 0.5 to 1 ug RNA underwent reverse transcription using random hexamers. TCRdb reprocessed the immunoSEQ multiplex PCR reads with MiXCR, giving one entry per CDR3 protein. The table includes about 210,000 distinct CDR3 sequences, around 95% detected once. Sequencing was done on a sample of CD4+ T cells from PBMCs. These receptors were collected from a human donor with multiple sclerosis.

This chain links TRBV7-3 with TRBJ1-2, with 10 bases fitting TRBD1. The CDR3 runs to 15 residues. CDR1 and CDR2 from the germline V gene are SGHTA and FQGTGA. Germline trimming cut 5 bases from V and 8 bases from J; bases unmatched to any gene: 11. The CDR3, as DNA: TGTGCCAGCAGCCCGATCGCTGGGACAGGGGAGGGCTACACCTTC. This sequence encodes CASSPIAGTGEGYTF. The variable domain in full, with the rest retrieved from reference TRBV7-3 and TRBJ1-2, is GAGVSQTPSNKVTEKGKYVELRCDPISGHTALYWYRQSLGQGPEFLIYFQGTGAADDSGLPNDRFFAVRPEGSVSTLKIQRTERGDSAVYLCASSPIAGTGEGYTFGSGTRLTVV.

The V call is TRBV4-1, the J call TRBJ2-5; 8 nucleotides line up with TRBD1. This CDR3 contains 14 residues. Germline V CDR1 and CDR2: MGHRA, YSYEKL. Trimming removed 8 bases from V and 0 bases from J; junction bases left unmatched: 5. DNA of the CDR3: TGCGCCAGCGGTAGACAGGGGTACCAAGAGACCCAGTACTTC. As protein: CASGRQGYQETQYF.